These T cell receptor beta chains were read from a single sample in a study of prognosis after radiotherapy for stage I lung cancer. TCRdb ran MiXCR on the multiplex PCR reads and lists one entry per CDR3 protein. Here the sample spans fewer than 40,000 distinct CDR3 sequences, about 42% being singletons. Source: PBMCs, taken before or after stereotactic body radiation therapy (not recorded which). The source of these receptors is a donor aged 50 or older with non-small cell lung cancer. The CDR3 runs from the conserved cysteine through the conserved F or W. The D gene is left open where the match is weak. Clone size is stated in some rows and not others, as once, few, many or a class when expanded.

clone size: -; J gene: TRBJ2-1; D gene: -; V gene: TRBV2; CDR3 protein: CASSNDLPEQFF; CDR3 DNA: TGTGCCAGCAGTAACGATCTACCGGAGCAGTTCTTC
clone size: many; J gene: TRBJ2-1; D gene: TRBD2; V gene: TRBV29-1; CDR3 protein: CSVWGLVTAGGGNEQFF; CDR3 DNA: TGCAGCGTGTGGGGGTTGGTTACGGCGGGAGGAGGTAATGAGCAGTTCTTC
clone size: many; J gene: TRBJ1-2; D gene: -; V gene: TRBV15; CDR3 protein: CATSRAAGVDYYGYTF; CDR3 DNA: TGTGCCACCAGCAGAGCTGCAGGGGTCGATTACTATGGCTACACCTTC
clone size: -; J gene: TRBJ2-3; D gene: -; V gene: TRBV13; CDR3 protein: CASSSGRNTDTQYF; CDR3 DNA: TGTGCCAGCAGCTCGGGACGGAACACAGATACGCAGTATTTT
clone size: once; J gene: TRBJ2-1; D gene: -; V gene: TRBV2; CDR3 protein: CASTLFSGLVPRTSYNEQFF; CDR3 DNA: TGTGCCAGCACCCTATTTTCAGGCCTAGTGCCTCGTACCTCCTACAATGAGCAGTTCTTC
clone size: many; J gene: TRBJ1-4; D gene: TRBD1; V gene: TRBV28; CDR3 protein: CASRTGLNEKLFF; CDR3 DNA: TGTGCCAGCCGGACAGGGCTTAATGAAAAACTGTTTTTT
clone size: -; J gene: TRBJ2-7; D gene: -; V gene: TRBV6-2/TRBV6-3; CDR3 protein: CDSSIFRRGTTGVYEQYF; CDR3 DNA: TGTGACAGCAGTATCTTCCGGAGGGGAACGACGGGGGTCTACGAGCAGTACTTC
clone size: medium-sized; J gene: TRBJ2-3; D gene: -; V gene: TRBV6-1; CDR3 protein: CASSELVGEADTQYF; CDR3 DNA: TGTGCCAGCAGTGAATTGGTCGGGGAGGCAGATACGCAGTATTTT
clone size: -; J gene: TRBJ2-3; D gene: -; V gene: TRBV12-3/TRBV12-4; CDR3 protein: CASSNSWGSADTQYF; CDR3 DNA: TGTGCCAGCAGCAATTCGTGGGGGTCGGCAGATACGCAGTATTTT
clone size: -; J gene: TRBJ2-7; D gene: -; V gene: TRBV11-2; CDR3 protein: CASSHRGVSSYEQYF; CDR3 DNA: TGTGCCAGCAGCCATCGAGGGGTTAGCTCCTACGAGCAGTACTTC
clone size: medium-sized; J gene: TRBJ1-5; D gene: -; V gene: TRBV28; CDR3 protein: CASSAPRGPQHF; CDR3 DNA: TGTGCCAGCAGTGCCCCCCGGGGGCCCCAGCATTTT
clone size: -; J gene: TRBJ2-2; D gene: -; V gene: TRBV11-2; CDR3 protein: CASSLNGGGYGELFF; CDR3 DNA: TGTGCCAGCAGCTTAAACGGAGGGGGCTACGGGGAGCTGTTTTTT
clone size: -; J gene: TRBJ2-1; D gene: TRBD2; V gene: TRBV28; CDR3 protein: CASSSIRAGGSLVNEQFF; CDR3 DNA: TGTGCCAGCAGTTCTATCAGGGCGGGAGGTTCTCTTGTGAATGAGCAGTTCTTC
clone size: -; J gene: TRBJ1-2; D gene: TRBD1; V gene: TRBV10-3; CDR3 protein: CAISESGTGLRGDYGYTF; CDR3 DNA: TGTGCCATCAGTGAGTCCGGGACAGGCCTACGGGGTGACTATGGCTACACCTTC
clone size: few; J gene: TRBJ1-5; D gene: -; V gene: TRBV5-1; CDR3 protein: CASSLERTTRGQPQHF; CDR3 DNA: TGCGCCAGCAGCTTGGAAAGAACAACGCGTGGTCAGCCCCAGCATTTT
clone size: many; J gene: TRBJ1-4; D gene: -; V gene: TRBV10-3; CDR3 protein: CAISESESHQSVLFF; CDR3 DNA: TGTGCCATCAGTGAGTCCGAGTCCCATCAAAGTGTCCTGTTTTTT
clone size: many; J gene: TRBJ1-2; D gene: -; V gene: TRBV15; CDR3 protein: CATSRLGGGVGGYTF; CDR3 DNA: TGTGCCACCAGCCGACTGGGGGGGGGCGTAGGTGGCTACACCTTC
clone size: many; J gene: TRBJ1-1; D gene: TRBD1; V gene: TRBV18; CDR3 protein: CASSRGGQGNTEAFF; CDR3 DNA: TGTGCCAGCTCACGGGGGGGACAGGGGAACACTGAAGCTTTCTTT
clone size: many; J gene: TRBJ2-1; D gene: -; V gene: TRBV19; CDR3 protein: CASMRRDYNEQFF; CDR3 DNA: TGTGCCAGTATGAGGCGTGATTACAATGAGCAGTTCTTC
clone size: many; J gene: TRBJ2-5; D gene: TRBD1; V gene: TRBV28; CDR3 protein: CASSLFAGTGEETQYF; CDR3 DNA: TGTGCCAGCAGTTTATTCGCCGGGACAGGGGAAGAGACCCAGTACTTC
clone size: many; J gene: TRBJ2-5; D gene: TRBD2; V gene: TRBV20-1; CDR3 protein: CSTGGREETQYF; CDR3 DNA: TGCAGTACGGGGGGGCGGGAAGAGACCCAGTACTTC
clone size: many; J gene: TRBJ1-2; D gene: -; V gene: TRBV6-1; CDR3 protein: CASYGGVDGYTF; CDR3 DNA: TGTGCCAGCTATGGGGGAGTTGATGGCTACACCTTC
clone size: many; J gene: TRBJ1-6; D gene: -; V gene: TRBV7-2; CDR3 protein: CASSRPRDNSPLHF; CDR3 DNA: TGTGCCAGCAGCCGACCGAGAGATAATTCACCCCTCCACTTT
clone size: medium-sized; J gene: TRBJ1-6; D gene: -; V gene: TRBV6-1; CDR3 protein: CASSVDYNSPLHF; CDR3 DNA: TGTGCCAGCAGTGTGGACTATAATTCACCCCTCCACTTT
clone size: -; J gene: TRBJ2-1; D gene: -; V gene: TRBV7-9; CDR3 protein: CAVLRGQYNEQFF; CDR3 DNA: TGTGCCGTGCTGCGGGGGCAGTACAATGAGCAGTTCTTC
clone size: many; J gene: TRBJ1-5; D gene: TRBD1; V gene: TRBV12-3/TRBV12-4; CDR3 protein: CASSPDRGNSNQPQHF; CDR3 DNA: TGTGCCAGCAGTCCGGACAGGGGAAATAGCAATCAGCCCCAGCATTTT
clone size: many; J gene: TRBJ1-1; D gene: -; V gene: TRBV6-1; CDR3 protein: CASSAPTRGADTEAFF; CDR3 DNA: TGTGCCAGCAGTGCCCCCACCAGGGGCGCCGACACTGAAGCTTTCTTT
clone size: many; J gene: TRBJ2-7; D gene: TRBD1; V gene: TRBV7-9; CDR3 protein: CASSSTGDEQYF; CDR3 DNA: TGTGCCAGCAGCTCGACAGGGGACGAGCAGTACTTC
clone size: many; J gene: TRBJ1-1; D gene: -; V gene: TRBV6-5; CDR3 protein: CASSYADTGTEAFF; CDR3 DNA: TGTGCCAGCAGTTACGCGGACACGGGGACAGAAGCTTTCTTT
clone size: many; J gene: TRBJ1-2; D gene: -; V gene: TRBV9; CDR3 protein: CASSVGQAFYGYTF; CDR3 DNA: TGTGCCAGCAGCGTAGGACAGGCCTTCTATGGCTACACCTTC
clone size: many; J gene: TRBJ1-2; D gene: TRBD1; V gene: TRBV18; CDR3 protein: CASSPPEGAYYGYTF; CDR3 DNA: TGTGCCAGCTCACCACCGGAGGGGGCGTACTATGGCTACACCTTC
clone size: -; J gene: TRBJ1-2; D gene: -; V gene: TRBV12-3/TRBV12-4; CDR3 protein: CASSLAQGFYGYTF; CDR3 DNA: TGTGCCAGCAGTTTAGCACAGGGTTTCTATGGCTACACCTTC
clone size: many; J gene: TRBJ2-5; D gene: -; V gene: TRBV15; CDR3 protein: CATSRDAEETQYF; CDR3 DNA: TGTGCCACCAGCAGAGATGCCGAAGAGACCCAGTACTTC
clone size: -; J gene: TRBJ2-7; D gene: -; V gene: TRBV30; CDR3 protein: CAWSVHPLEQYF; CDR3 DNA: TGTGCCTGGAGTGTACATCCCCTCGAGCAGTACTTC
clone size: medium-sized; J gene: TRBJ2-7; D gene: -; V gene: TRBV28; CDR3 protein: CASSLLQGGANEQYF; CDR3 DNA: TGTGCCAGCAGTTTACTACAGGGTGGGGCGAACGAGCAGTACTTC
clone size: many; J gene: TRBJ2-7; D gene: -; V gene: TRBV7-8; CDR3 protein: CASSPRSGGGRTYEQYF; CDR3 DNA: TGTGCCAGCAGCCCAAGGTCGGGGGGCGGTAGGACCTACGAGCAGTACTTC
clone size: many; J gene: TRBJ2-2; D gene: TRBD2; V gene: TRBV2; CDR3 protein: CASSEGAGGITGELFF; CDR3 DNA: TGTGCCAGCAGTGAAGGAGCGGGAGGGATCACCGGGGAGCTGTTTTTT
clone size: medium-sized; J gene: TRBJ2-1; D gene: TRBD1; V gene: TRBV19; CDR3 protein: CASSWDRGYNEQFF; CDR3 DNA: TGTGCCAGTAGTTGGGACAGGGGCTACAATGAGCAGTTCTTC
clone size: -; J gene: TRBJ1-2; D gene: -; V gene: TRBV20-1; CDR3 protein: CSANPLPSQRMVYGYTF; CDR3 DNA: TGCAGTGCAAACCCTCTCCCCAGTCAACGCATGGTGTATGGCTACACCTTC
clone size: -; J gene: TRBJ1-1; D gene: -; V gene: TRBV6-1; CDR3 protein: CASSDQGSTEAFF; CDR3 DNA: TGTGCCAGCAGTGACCAGGGAAGCACTGAAGCTTTCTTT
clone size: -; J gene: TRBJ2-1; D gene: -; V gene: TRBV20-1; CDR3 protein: CSAIPPPRSSYNEQFF; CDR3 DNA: TGCAGTGCTATTCCCCCCCCTCGGAGCTCCTACAATGAGCAGTTCTTC
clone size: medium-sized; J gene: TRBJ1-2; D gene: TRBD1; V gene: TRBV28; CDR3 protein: CASRRTGGYGYTF; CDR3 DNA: TGTGCCAGCAGGAGGACAGGGGGATATGGCTACACCTTC
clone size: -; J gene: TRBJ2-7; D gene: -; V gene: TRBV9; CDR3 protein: CASSVEALAYEQYF; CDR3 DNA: TGTGCCAGCAGCGTCGAGGCGCTCGCCTACGAGCAGTACTTC
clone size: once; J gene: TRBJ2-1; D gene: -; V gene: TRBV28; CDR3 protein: CASSLVGPSCDEQFF; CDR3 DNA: TGTGCCAGCAGTTTAGTAGGGCCCTCGTGCGATGAGCAGTTCTTC
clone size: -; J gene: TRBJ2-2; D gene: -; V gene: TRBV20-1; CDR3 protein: CSAREPDTGELFF; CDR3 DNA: TGCAGTGCTAGGGAGCCTGACACCGGGGAGCTGTTTTTT
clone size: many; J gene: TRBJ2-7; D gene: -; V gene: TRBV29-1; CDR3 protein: CSAVRGRGGEQYF; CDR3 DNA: TGCAGCGCAGTTCGAGGGAGGGGGGGCGAGCAGTACTTC
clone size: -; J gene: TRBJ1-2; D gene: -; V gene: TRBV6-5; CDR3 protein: CASSYSVYPPVGGYTF; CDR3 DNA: TGTGCCAGCAGTTACTCCGTGTACCCACCTGTGGGAGGCTACACCTTC
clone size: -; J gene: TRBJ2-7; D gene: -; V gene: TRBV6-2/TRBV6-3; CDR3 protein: CASSMGRGYYYQYF; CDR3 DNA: TGTGCCAGCAGTATGGGACGGGGCTACTACTATCAGTACTTC
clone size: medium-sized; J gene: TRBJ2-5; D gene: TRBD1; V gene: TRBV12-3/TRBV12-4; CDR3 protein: CASSLGGQGEETQYF; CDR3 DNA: TGTGCCAGCAGTTTAGGTGGTCAGGGGGAAGAGACCCAGTACTTC
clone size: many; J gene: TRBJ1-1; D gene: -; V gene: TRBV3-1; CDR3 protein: CASSPGAPNTEAFF; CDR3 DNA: TGTGCCAGCAGCCCAGGGGCGCCGAACACTGAAGCTTTCTTT